This entry lists 6 T cell receptor beta chains sequenced from one sample in a study of cytomegalovirus exposure and HLA in healthy donors. Amplification used 60 Vbeta primers and 13 Jbeta primers. The method was immunoSEQ multiplex PCR; TCRdb's version includes in-frame clones alone and lacks a portion of them. Counted here are tens of thousands of clones, around 80% occurring once; the ten biggest clones make up roughly 51%. The sample comprised PBMCs. The receptors shown here come from a middle-aged man in good health and CMV-seropositive.

This chain links TRBV6-6 with TRBJ2-5; 11 nucleotides agree with TRBD2. The length of the CDR3 is 16 residues. Germline V gene sequence: CDR1 MNHNY, CDR2 SVGAGI (reference sequence). V gave up 0 bases and J gave up 1 base; unmatched junction bases: 1. CDR3 in DNA: TGTGCCAGCAGTTACTCCGGGACTAGCGGCCAAGAGACCCAGTACTTC. Translated, it gives CASSYSGTSGQETQYF.

The chain joins TRBV5-5 to TRBJ2-7; a possible D gene is TRBD1 (5 bases). This CDR3 contains 12 residues. Trimming left V 3 bases short and J 5 bases short, with 9 bases between. From germline, CDR1 is SGHKS and CDR2 YYEKEE (reference sequence). CDR3 amino acids: CASSSTGHEQYF. The DNA for the CDR3 is TGTGCCAGCAGCTCCACAGGCCACGAGCAGTACTTC.

The rearrangement uses TRBV19 and TRBJ2-2; D is perhaps TRBD1 (6 bases). Germline V gene sequence: CDR1 LNHDA, CDR2 SQIVND (reference sequence). The V end lost 2 bases, the J end lost 11 bases, and 18 bases lay between the germline ends. This CDR3 has 15 residues. DNA of the CDR3: TGTGCCAGTAGTATATTGGACAGCATCACCCAAGAGCTGTTTTTT. This translates into CASSILDSITQELFF. The full variable domain, rest sourced from reference TRBV19 and TRBJ2-2, is DGGITQSPKYLFRKEGQNVTLSCEQNLNHDAMYWYRQDPGQGLRLIYYSQIVNDFQKGDIAEGYSVSREKKESFPLTVTSAQKNPTAFYLCASSILDSITQELFFGEGSRLTVL.

In its sample, this clone was seen once. The V and J genes are TRBV19 and TRBJ1-1; D is perhaps TRBD1 (5 bases). Germline V gene data show CDR1 as LNHDA and CDR2 as SQIVND (reference sequence). Trimming shortened V by 6 bases and J by 4 bases, and 15 bases separated the two germline ends. This CDR3 is 14 amino acids long. For the CDR3, the DNA is TGTGCCAGTAGAGAGCAGGGTTTAGGCACTGAAGCTTTCTTT. It is translated as CASREQGLGTEAFF. Full variable domain (outside the CDR3, taken from reference TRBV19 and TRBJ1-1): DGGITQSPKYLFRKEGQNVTLSCEQNLNHDAMYWYRQDPGQGLRLIYYSQIVNDFQKGDIAEGYSVSREKKESFPLTVTSAQKNPTAFYLCASREQGLGTEAFFGQGTRLTVV.

This clone was counted only a few times. J is TRBJ2-1 and V is TRBV27, with 7 bases fitting TRBD2. Germline CDR1 reads MNHEY; CDR2 reads SMNVEV (reference sequence). CDR3 size: 14 residues. V dropped 4 bases and J dropped 5; count of bases not matched to a gene: 5. In DNA form, the CDR3 reads TGTGCCAGCAGTTCGAGGCTAGCGGACAATGAGCAGTTCTTC. Protein product: CASSSRLADNEQFF.

The chain carries TRBV30 and TRBJ1-2, with TRBD1 as a possible D gene (6 bases). Germline CDR1 and CDR2: GTSNPN and SVGIG (reference sequence). This CDR3 has 14 residues. Between the trimmed V and J ends, which lost 2 bases and 7 bases, there was a span of 17 bases. DNA of the CDR3: TGTGCCTGGAGTAATCGGGGGGCGGCCTGTGGCTACACCTTC. It encodes CAWSNRGAACGYTF.